These T cell receptor beta chains were read from a single sample in a study of T cell clones after liver transplantation. The table came from immunoSEQ multiplex PCR; TCRdb's copy has only in-frame clones and leaves some out. The table records 85,000 to 130,000 clones, 82% of them present only once. The sequencing here drew on CD4+ T cells from blood, taken before liver transplant. The receptors derive from a human donor who received a liver transplant. The CDR3 runs from the conserved cysteine through the conserved F or W. Each record gives: CDR3 DNA, CDR3 protein, J gene, V gene, D gene, clone size. A D gene is named only where the DNA matches it firmly. Clone size is given for some rows only: seen once, a few or many times, or a class if the clone is expanded.

DNA: TGTGCCAGCAGCCCCCAAGGAGGGTCGGGATTTGGCAGCACAGATACGCAGTATTTT
CDR3: CASSPQGGSGFGSTDTQYF
J: TRBJ2-3
V: TRBV9
D: -
size: -

DNA: TGTGCCAGCAGCTTAGATGGTGGGAGAGGTGAGACCCAGTACTTC
CDR3: CASSLDGGRGETQYF
J: TRBJ2-5
V: TRBV7-8
D: -
size: -

DNA: TGTGCCAGCTCACCACAGGGACAGTTTGTCGGCGAGCAGTACTTC
CDR3: CASSPQGQFVGEQYF
J: TRBJ2-7
V: TRBV18
D: TRBD1
size: -

DNA: TGTGCCAGCAGCGTCAAAGGGGGGCACAATGAGCAGTTCTTC
CDR3: CASSVKGGHNEQFF
J: TRBJ2-1
V: TRBV7-3
D: -
size: -

DNA: TGTGCCAGCATCACCCTTCGGAGTGAAGCTTTCTTT
CDR3: CASITLRSEAFF
J: TRBJ1-1
V: TRBV7-9
D: -
size: few

DNA: TGTGCCAGCAGCGCTATCTCTAGAGTCGGGGAGCTGTTTTTT
CDR3: CASSAISRVGELFF
J: TRBJ2-2
V: TRBV11-2
D: -
size: -

DNA: TGTGCCAGTAGTATAACGGTCTGGGGGGAGCTGTTTTTT
CDR3: CASSITVWGELFF
J: TRBJ2-2
V: TRBV19
D: -
size: -

DNA: TGTGCCAGCAGCGAAGAAGAGACCCAGTACTTC
CDR3: CASSEEETQYF
J: TRBJ2-5
V: TRBV11-2
D: -
size: -

DNA: TGTGCCACCAGCAGTGGGGGACTAGCGGGATTGTCACAAGAGACCCAGTACTTC
CDR3: CATSSGGLAGLSQETQYF
J: TRBJ2-5
V: TRBV15
D: TRBD2
size: once

DNA: TGTGCCAGCAGCCCACAGCAGCACTCTGGAAACACCATATATTTT
CDR3: CASSPQQHSGNTIYF
J: TRBJ1-3
V: TRBV11-2
D: -
size: -

DNA: TGTGCCAGCAGCTTAGGAGGTTTTGGAGGGAGCGAGACCGGGGAGCTGTTTTTT
CDR3: CASSLGGFGGSETGELFF
J: TRBJ2-2
V: TRBV7-2
D: -
size: -

DNA: TGCGCCAGCAGCTTAACAGGGGGGTCGGTGAACACTGAAGCTTTCTTT
CDR3: CASSLTGGSVNTEAFF
J: TRBJ1-1
V: TRBV5-1
D: TRBD1
size: -

DNA: TGTGCCAGCACCCGGGACGGACCTTGGAATGAGCAGTTCTTC
CDR3: CASTRDGPWNEQFF
J: TRBJ2-1
V: TRBV28
D: -
size: -

DNA: TGTGCCAGCAGCTTACACGGGGGCCGTGCCTACGAGCAGTACTTC
CDR3: CASSLHGGRAYEQYF
J: TRBJ2-7
V: TRBV11-2
D: -
size: -

DNA: TGTGCCAGCAGCTTGAGCGCAGGGCCAAACACCGGGGAGCTGTTTTTT
CDR3: CASSLSAGPNTGELFF
J: TRBJ2-2
V: TRBV7-9
D: -
size: -

DNA: TGTGCCAGTAGCCCCAGGACAGTTCGGGGCTACACCTTC
CDR3: CASSPRTVRGYTF
J: TRBJ1-2
V: TRBV19
D: -
size: -

DNA: TGTGCCTGGAGTGTACGACAGGGGGGCCTCTATGGCTACACCTTC
CDR3: CAWSVRQGGLYGYTF
J: TRBJ1-2
V: TRBV30
D: TRBD1
size: -